A single sample gave rise to the 27 T cell receptor beta chains below, sequenced in a study of beta chain features in type 1 diabetes. Of the isolated RNA, all was reverse transcribed, and so the sequenced material was expressed TCRB transcripts. Data came from immunoSEQ multiplex PCR; TCRdb stores just in-frame clones and leaves some out. The sample holds roughly 500,000 clones, 30% seen once. The source material was naive CD4+ T cells from blood. The receptors were gathered from a man aged 18-30 years in good health.

The chain combines TRBV5-4 with TRBJ2-1; 11 positions agree with TRBD2. The CDR3 contains 15 residues. Germline V gene sequence: CDR1 SGHNT, CDR2 YYREEE (reference sequence). Trimming cost V 3 bases and J 6 bases; bases outside gene matches: 5. The DNA for the CDR3 is TGTGCCAGCAGCTCACTAGCGGGAGTGACCAATGAGCAGTTCTTC. Its protein is CASSSLAGVTNEQFF.

The CDR3 DNA sequence: TGTGCCAGCAGCCCCTACCGGGAGGGAAAGACGCAGTATTTT. Its translation: CASSPYREGKTQYF. The J gene is TRBJ2-3, the V gene TRBV5-4, with TRBD2 identical over 8 bases. Germline CDR1 is SGHNT and CDR2 is YYREEE (reference sequence). This CDR3 is built from 14 residues. V shed 4 bases and J 9 bases; nucleotides not matched to a gene: 10. Looking up the rest from reference TRBV5-4 and TRBJ2-3 gives the full variable domain: ETGVTQSPTHLIKTRGQQVTLRCSSQSGHNTVSWYQQALGQGPQFIFQYYREEENGRGNFPPRFSGLQFPNYSSELNVNALELDDSALYLCASSPYREGKTQYFGPGTRLTVL.

In its sample, this clone was seen a few times. This chain links TRBV29-1 with TRBJ1-4, with D tentatively TRBD1 (5 bases). The V gene lost 6 bases and the J gene lost 3 bases, with 14 bases spanning the gap. The germline V gene encodes CDR1 SQVTM and CDR2 ANQGSEA. There are 14 residues in the CDR3. As DNA, the CDR3 is TGCAGCGTGCCCCAGACAGACTCTAATGAAAAACTGTTTTTT. As protein: CSVPQTDSNEKLFF. The full variable domain, in which reference TRBV29-1 and TRBJ1-4 provide the parts outside the CDR3, is SAVISQKPSRDICQRGTSLTIQCQVDSQVTMMFWYRQQPGQSLTLIATANQGSEATYESGFVIDKFPISRPNLTFSTLTVSNMSPEDSSIYLCSVPQTDSNEKLFFGSGTQLSVL.

This clone was detected only a few times. A read error may produce the germline difference seen at one junction end. Other DNA sequences in this sample translate to the same CDR3. The V gene is TRBV29-1, the J gene TRBJ1-4; D is undetermined. The CDR3 runs to 11 residues. CDR1 is SQVTM, CDR2 ANQGSEA, per germline. The CDR3 DNA sequence: TGCAGCGTCGAAGTTAATGAAAAACTGTTTTTT. Protein: CSVEVNEKLFF. Filled out from reference TRBV29-1 and TRBJ1-4, the complete variable domain reads SAVISQKPSRDICQRGTSLTIQCQVDSQVTMMFWYRQQPGQSLTLIATANQGSEATYESGFVIDKFPISRPNLTFSTLTVSNMSPEDSSIYLCSVEVNEKLFFGSGTQLSVL.

This chain joins TRBV5-1 and TRBJ2-1; no clear D gene. This CDR3 spans 15 amino acids. In germline, CDR1 is SGHRS, CDR2 YFSETQ. V lost 3 bases, J lost 0 bases, and 10 bases lay in between. The CDR3 DNA follows: TGCGCCAGCAGCTACGGGTCTAACTCCTACAATGAGCAGTTCTTC. Translated, it gives CASSYGSNSYNEQFF.

CDR3 sequence (DNA): TGCAGCGTTGACGAAGGTACAGGGCTCGAGCAGTACTTC. It yields the protein CSVDEGTGLEQYF. This rearrangement joins TRBV29-1 to TRBJ2-7; a weak D match, TRBD1 (6 bases). Trimming stripped 3 bases from V and 6 bases from J, with 15 bases between. Germline V CDR1 and CDR2: SQVTM, ANQGSEA. This CDR3 is 13 amino acids long.

The rearrangement links TRBV5-1 to TRBJ2-4; 12 positions agree with TRBD2. V gave up 4 bases and J gave up 7 bases; unmatched junction bases: 6. The germline CDR1 and CDR2 sequences are SGHRS and YFSETQ. This CDR3 has 15 amino acids. CDR3 sequence: CASSPTSGSLNIQYF. CDR3 in DNA: TGCGCCAGCAGCCCGACTAGCGGGAGTTTGAACATTCAGTACTTC.

This clone was counted a single time. The gene calls are TRBV27 and TRBJ1-2; 9 nucleotides line up with TRBD1. Trimming removed 4 bases from V and 7 bases from J; junction bases left unmatched: 4. CDR1 MNHEY and CDR2 SMNVEV come from the germline V gene (reference sequence). The CDR3 has 13 amino acids. As DNA, the CDR3 is TGTGCCAGCAGTTCTTACAGGGGGCTTGGCTACACCTTC. Translating it yields CASSSYRGLGYTF.

V gene TRBV5-4 combines with J gene TRBJ2-5; 7 nucleotides agree with TRBD2. This CDR3 is 15 amino acids long. The V segment lost 4 bases and the J segment 1 base; nucleotides outside the gene matches: 7. Germline V gives CDR1 SGHNT, CDR2 YYREEE (reference sequence). CDR3 nucleotide sequence: TGTGCCAGCAGCGGATATAGCGGGCCCCAAGAGACCCAGTACTTC. Residues: CASSGYSGPQETQYF. The whole variable domain, remainder taken from reference TRBV5-4 and TRBJ2-5, is ETGVTQSPTHLIKTRGQQVTLRCSSQSGHNTVSWYQQALGQGPQFIFQYYREEENGRGNFPPRFSGLQFPNYSSELNVNALELDDSALYLCASSGYSGPQETQYFGPGTRLLVL.

This clone was counted a few times. This rearrangement joins TRBV7-9 to TRBJ2-1, with 9 bases identical to TRBD1. V lost 5 bases, J lost 5 bases, and 7 bases stayed unmatched. The CDR3 is 15 residues long. Germline lookup yields CDR1 SEHNR and CDR2 FQNEAQ (reference sequence). CDR3 sequence (DNA): TGTGCCAGCAGCCCCGGACAGGGGTACGACAATGAGCAGTTCTTC. It codes for CASSPGQGYDNEQFF.

The rearrangement links TRBV19 to TRBJ2-7; D ambiguous. The germline gives CDR1 LNHDA, CDR2 SQIVND (reference sequence). Trimming removed 2 bases from V and 2 bases from J, with 16 bases in between. The CDR3 spans 16 residues. CDR3 in amino acids: CASSIWPETTTYEQYF. CDR3 coding DNA: TGTGCCAGTAGTATATGGCCCGAAACAACCACCTACGAGCAGTACTTC.

The rearrangement uses TRBV19 and TRBJ2-3, with a weak D call TRBD2 (6 bases). From germline, CDR1 is LNHDA and CDR2 SQIVND (reference sequence). V was shortened by 10 bases and J by 1 base, with 12 bases between the two germline ends. The length of the CDR3 is 13 residues. The CDR3 reads CATEPSGTDTQYF. In nucleotides, the CDR3 is TGTGCCACTGAGCCTAGCGGCACAGATACGCAGTATTTT.

This clone appeared a few times. This sequence joins TRBV9 and TRBJ2-5, with 11 bases that match TRBD2. CDR1 and CDR2 from the germline V gene are SGDLS and YYNGEE. The CDR3 extends over 18 amino acids. Losses at the gene ends were 0 bases for V and 5 bases for J; bases not matched to a gene: 12. Written as DNA, the CDR3 is TGTGCCAGCAGCGTAGGTCGCAGTCTAGCGGGAGGTCAGGAGACCCAGTACTTC. It translates to CASSVGRSLAGGQETQYF.

The sample holds a few counts of this clone. The J gene is TRBJ1-2, the V gene TRBV2; 9 bases align to TRBD1. The J segment lost 8 bases and the V segment lost 6 bases, leaving 10 bases of the junction unmatched. Germline loops: CDR1 SNHLY, CDR2 FYNNEI. The CDR3 is 14 amino acids. CDR3 in amino acids: CASSHQQGAGGYTF. For the CDR3, the DNA is TGTGCCAGCAGCCACCAACAGGGGGCGGGAGGCTACACCTTC.

The chain has TRBV6-6 and TRBJ2-5; D might be TRBD2 (6 bases). The CDR3 loop spans 13 amino acids. V was trimmed by 6 bases and J by 1 base, leaving 9 bases between them. Germline V lookup: CDR1 MNHNY, CDR2 SVGAGI (reference sequence). This CDR3 reads CASRRLVQETQYF. The CDR3 bases are TGTGCCAGCAGGCGACTAGTCCAAGAGACCCAGTACTTC.

This chain uses TRBV27 with TRBJ2-7; D might be TRBD2 (5 bases). The CDR3 length is 12 residues. Trimming removed 2 bases at V and 5 bases at J, with 7 bases between. Germline V gene data show CDR1 as MNHEY and CDR2 as SMNVEV (reference sequence). CDR3 loop: CASSLPGNEQYF. The DNA for the CDR3 is TGTGCCAGCAGTTTACCGGGAAACGAGCAGTACTTC.

This clone was found a few times. Other DNA sequences from this sample encode an identical CDR3 as well. J is TRBJ1-3 and V is TRBV29-1; 11 bases are a match to TRBD1. Per germline, CDR1 SQVTM and CDR2 ANQGSEA. V lost 6 bases and J lost 0; bases outside the gene matches: 1. The CDR3 contains 14 residues. CDR3 DNA: TGCAGCGTCGGGACAGGGGGCTCTGGAAACACCATATATTTT. Its protein is CSVGTGGSGNTIYF.

As concerns this clone: At the DNA level, this CDR3 is encoded by other sequences in the same sample as well. The chain recombines TRBV29-1 with TRBJ1-2; 8 bases match TRBD1. Germline V CDR1 and CDR2: SQVTM, ANQGSEA. V lost 6 bases and J lost 3; bases outside the gene matches: 0. The CDR3 is 11 amino acids. The CDR3 DNA reads as TGCAGCGTGGGACAGGACTATGGCTACACCTTC. Amino acid sequence: CSVGQDYGYTF.

The V call is TRBV30, the J call TRBJ2-7; the match to TRBD2 covers 8 bases. The CDR3 covers 14 residues. Germline values: CDR1 GTSNPN, CDR2 SVGIG (reference sequence). V dropped 3 bases and J dropped 1; count of bases not matched to a gene: 5. CDR3 in amino acids: CAWRIAGWSYEQYF. For the CDR3, the DNA is TGTGCCTGGAGGATAGCGGGATGGTCCTACGAGCAGTACTTC.

This sequence joins TRBV7-2 and TRBJ2-1, with TRBD2 matching 13 bases. The CDR3 spans 17 residues. Trimming took 5 bases from V and 2 from J; bases not matched to a gene: 6. Germline V gene lookup returns CDR1 SGHTA and CDR2 FQGNSA. The CDR3 loop is CASSPEGLAGPYNEQFF. The DNA of the CDR3 is TGTGCCAGCAGCCCCGAGGGACTAGCGGGGCCCTACAATGAGCAGTTCTTC.

This clone was counted a few times. CDR3 sequence: CASSLASRSEQYF. In nucleotides, the CDR3 is TGTGCCAGCAGCTTAGCGTCTAGATCCGAGCAGTACTTC. V and J are TRBV7-2 and TRBJ2-7; D is ambiguous. Trimming pared 0 bases from V and 6 bases from J, leaving 9 bases between. CDR1 and CDR2 from the germline V gene are SGHTA and FQGNSA. The CDR3 loop spans 13 amino acids. The full variable domain, in which reference TRBV7-2 and TRBJ2-7 provide the parts outside the CDR3, is GAGVSQSPSNKVTEKGKDVELRCDPISGHTALYWYRQSLGQGLEFLIYFQGNSAPDKSGLPSDRFSAERTGGSVSTLTIQRTQQEDSAVYLCASSLASRSEQYFGPGTRLTVT.

Regarding this clone: Other DNA sequences in the sample encode the same CDR3. The chain employs TRBV29-1 and TRBJ2-5; no clear D gene. This CDR3 is built from 11 residues. Germline-derived CDR1 and CDR2 are SQVTM and ANQGSEA. Trimming cost V 6 bases and J 4 bases, with 9 bases left between them. The CDR3 region has the DNA TGCAGCGTAGAGGTGGGAGAGACCCAGTACTTC. This codes for CSVEVGETQYF.

A few counts support this clone. This sequence joins TRBV30 and TRBJ2-7; 9 bases line up with TRBD1. The junction had 7 bases not matched to a gene; V was cut back by 1 base and J by 3 bases. Looked up from germline, CDR1 is GTSNPN and CDR2 is SVGIG (reference sequence). The CDR3 is 15 residues long. In nucleotides, the CDR3 is TGTGCCTGGAGTGATTTTGTGGACAGGGGCTACGAGCAGTACTTC. Amino acids: CAWSDFVDRGYEQYF. Full variable domain (remainder filled in from reference TRBV30 and TRBJ2-7): SQTIHQWPATLVQPVGSPLSLECTVEGTSNPNLYWYRQAAGRGLQLLFYSVGIGQISSEVPQNLSASRPQDRQFILSSKKLLLSDSGFYLCAWSDFVDRGYEQYFGPGTRLTVT.

The rearrangement joins TRBV7-9 to TRBJ1-1; 9 bases map to TRBD1. The CDR3 contains 15 residues. The ends lost 4 bases at V and 4 bases at J; junction bases unmatched: 7. Per the germline V gene, CDR1 is SEHNR and CDR2 is FQNEAQ (reference sequence). The CDR3 DNA reads as TGTGCCAGCAGCTCCCGGGACAGGGCTTTCACTGAAGCTTTCTTT. It yields the protein CASSSRDRAFTEAFF.

V usage is TRBV9 and J usage is TRBJ1-1; no firm D call. The germline gives CDR1 SGDLS, CDR2 YYNGEE. Trimming cost V 0 bases and J 1 base, with 7 bases left between them. The CDR3 spans 14 residues. The CDR3 sequence: CASSVGRPNTEAFF. The CDR3 DNA reads TGTGCCAGCAGCGTAGGGCGGCCGAACACTGAAGCTTTCTTT.

The chain links TRBV29-1 to TRBJ1-5; the D is unclear. The CDR3 loop spans 12 amino acids. V lost 7 bases and J 5 bases, leaving 12 bases between the germline ends. Germline loops: CDR1 SQVTM, CDR2 ANQGSEA. The DNA of the CDR3 is TGCAGCGCCGGGATGGGCGATCAGCCCCAGCATTTT. This sequence encodes CSAGMGDQPQHF.

The chain has TRBV28 and TRBJ2-7; 8 bases are shared with TRBD1. The CDR3 runs 15 residues. The germline V gene encodes CDR1 MDHEN and CDR2 SYDVKM. J lost 1 base, V lost 5 bases, and 7 bases had no gene match. The CDR3 coding sequence is TGTGCCAGCAGTGGAAACGGACAGGGATCCTACGAGCAGTACTTC. Its protein product is CASSGNGQGSYEQYF.